This T cell receptor (beta chain) was documented in a study of T cells after yellow fever vaccination. Looking at the study overall: The fractions with low cell numbers were processed using SMART-Seq v4 Ultra Low Input.

It was through 5'RACE template switching that TCR cDNA was made, with a universal primer site and UMIs added. TCRdb itself ran the 5' RACE reads through MiXCR, one entry per CDR3 protein. The sample records some 160,000 distinct CDR3 sequences, 9.3% being singletons. The germline V gene encodes CDR1 MNHEY and CDR2 SVGEGT. This CDR3 region has 12 residues. Between the trimmed V and J ends, which lost 7 bases and 5 bases, there was a span of 11 bases. The sample consisted of CD8+ T cells sorted from PBMCs, taken 45 days after the yellow fever booster vaccination. This chain connects TRBV6-2 or TRBV6-3 to TRBJ2-5; D unresolved. This sequence originates from a man aged 18 to 29 who received the YFV17D yellow fever vaccine. CDR3 amino acids: CASTLDLETQYF. CDR3 in DNA: TGTGCCAGCACCCTCGATTTGGAGACCCAGTACTTC.